These 10 T cell receptor beta chains came from one sample sequenced in a study of T cells in Graves' hyperthyroidism and ophthalmopathy. There were TCR beta CDR3 regions amplified from RNA transcripts. First-round RT-PCR of the TCR CDR3 relied on the HTBI primer set. TCRdb re-analysed the multiplex PCR reads in MiXCR, keeping a single row per CDR3 protein. The repertoire has roughly 420,000 distinct CDR3 sequences, about a sixth of them found once; the top ten carry 13% to 15%. The sequenced material came from blood. These receptors originate from a woman between 18 and 29 years old with Graves' hyperthyroidism.

V is TRBV4-2 and J is TRBJ1-1; TRBD1 matches at 10 bases. This CDR3 comprises 15 residues. Germline CDR1 is LGHNA and CDR2 is YNFKEQ. V was clipped by 4 bases and J by 6 bases; unmatched bases: 8. The CDR3 region is CASSPRQGALSEAFF. CDR3 in DNA: TGTGCCAGCAGCCCTCGACAGGGGGCGTTATCTGAAGCTTTCTTT.

The chain combines TRBV7-9 with TRBJ1-1; D gene ambiguous. Looked up from germline, CDR1 is SEHNR and CDR2 is FQNEAQ (reference sequence). This CDR3 contains 14 residues. Trimming left V 8 bases short and J 1 base short, with 14 bases between. The CDR3 DNA follows: TGTGCCAGCGAATTTGGTGGTGGGAACACTGAAGCTTTCTTT. This codes for CASEFGGGNTEAFF.

The V call is TRBV20-1, the J call TRBJ1-1, with unresolved D. Germline V lookup: CDR1 DFQATT, CDR2 SNEGSKA (reference sequence). The V and J ends lost 7 bases and 4 bases respectively, with 10 bases between them. CDR3 length equals 11 residues. CDR3 nucleotide sequence: TGCAGTGGGGGTTTGGGCACTGAAGCTTTCTTT. Protein: CSGGLGTEAFF.

The V call is TRBV9, the J call TRBJ2-7; the D gene is possibly TRBD2 (7 bases). The germline gives CDR1 SGDLS, CDR2 YYNGEE. The CDR3 extends over 15 amino acids. The V end lost 1 base, the J end lost 1 base, and 12 bases lay between the germline ends. CDR3 DNA sequence: TGTGCCAGCAGCGTAATGGGAGGGGGGTCCTACGAGCAGTACTTC. Protein: CASSVMGGGSYEQYF.

The V and J genes are TRBV9 and TRBJ2-1, with no clear D. The CDR3 contains 15 residues. V was pared by 0 bases and J by 2 bases, with 9 bases between. Germline loops: CDR1 SGDLS, CDR2 YYNGEE. In DNA, the CDR3 is TGTGCCAGCAGCGTAGAAATGATTCCCTACAATGAGCAGTTCTTC. This encodes CASSVEMIPYNEQFF.

This clonotype was observed a few times. The rearrangement uses TRBV19 and TRBJ2-1; 12 nucleotides agree with TRBD2. Germline lookup yields CDR1 LNHDA and CDR2 SQIVND (reference sequence). The J segment lost 2 bases and the V segment lost 4 bases, leaving 0 bases of the junction unmatched. The length of the CDR3 is 15 residues. CDR3 sequence: CASSTSGGAYNEQFF. The CDR3 region has the DNA TGTGCCAGTAGTACTAGCGGGGGGGCCTACAATGAGCAGTTCTTC.

This clonotype was detected many times. The chain employs TRBV28 and TRBJ1-2; 7 bases are a match to TRBD1. The CDR3 runs to 15 residues. With 2 bases clipped from V and 4 bases from J, the junction kept 7 bases outside the gene matches. Germline V gene data show CDR1 as MDHEN and CDR2 as SYDVKM. The CDR3 sequence: CASSLRGQTVYGYTF. The CDR3 DNA reads TGTGCCAGCAGTTTAAGGGGACAGACGGTCTATGGCTACACCTTC.

This clonotype was seen many times. The V and J genes are TRBV7-8 and TRBJ2-5, with TRBD2 matching 10 bases. The V gene's germline CDR1 is SGHVS and CDR2 FQNEAQ. V lost 2 bases, J lost 5 bases, and 11 bases stayed unmatched. The CDR3 is 17 amino acids. The CDR3, as DNA: TGTGCCAGCAGCTTAAGTGCGAGCGGGAGGGCCCTTGAGACCCAGTACTTC. Residues: CASSLSASGRALETQYF. The complete variable domain, with remaining parts taken from reference TRBV7-8 and TRBJ2-5, reads GAGVSQSPRYKVAKRGQDVALRCDPISGHVSLFWYQQALGQGPEFLTYFQNEAQLDKSGLPSDRFFAERPEGSVSTLKIQRTQQEDSAVYLCASSLSASGRALETQYFGPGTRLLVL.

The chain couples TRBV7-8 to TRBJ2-1; 14 nucleotides align to TRBD2. V shed 4 bases and J 4 bases; nucleotides not matched to a gene: 9. Germline V CDR1 and CDR2: SGHVS, FQNEAQ. The CDR3 contains 18 residues. CDR3 region: CASSSGGTSGSLYNEQFF. CDR3 nucleotide sequence: TGTGCCAGCAGCTCAGGAGGGACTAGCGGGAGCTTGTACAATGAGCAGTTCTTC.

The sample holds many counts of this clonotype. The V call is TRBV28, the J call TRBJ1-5; D remains unclear. V was clipped by 3 bases and J by 8 bases, with 11 bases between them. The CDR3 runs 13 residues. Germline lookup yields CDR1 MDHEN and CDR2 SYDVKM. Here the CDR3 DNA reads TGTGCCAGCAGTTTCCTACGTGTAGAGCCCCAGCATTTT. It translates to CASSFLRVEPQHF.